These 31 T cell receptor beta chains originate from one sample sequenced in a study of cytotoxic CD8 clonotypes in ibrutinib-treated CLL. Measured with immunoSEQ multiplex PCR; TCRdb has only the in-frame clones, and not every one. The profile covers about 89,000 clones, with around 80% appearing a single time and 32% taken by the ten largest. The material sequenced was PBMCs, taken after 12 months of ibrutinib treatment. These receptors were collected from a human donor with chronic lymphocytic leukemia.

This clone was counted between two and nine times. The gene calls are TRBV27 and TRBJ1-2; a possible D gene is TRBD1 (6 bases). The V end was cut by 2 bases, the J end by 7 bases, with 11 bases between. Germline CDR1 and CDR2: MNHEY and SMNVEV (reference sequence). The CDR3 contains 13 residues. The CDR3 DNA sequence: TGTGCCAGCAGTTTAAAGGGGGAGGGTGGCTACACCTTC. This codes for CASSLKGEGGYTF.

The rearrangement joins TRBV6-6 to TRBJ1-1; TRBD1 is a possible D gene (6 bases). The CDR3 totals 14 residues. Germline V gives CDR1 MNHNY, CDR2 SVGAGI (reference sequence). V dropped 7 bases and J dropped 1 base, with 13 bases sitting between them. CDR3 sequence reads: CASTPRGANTEAFF. The CDR3 nucleotides read TGTGCCAGCACCCCTCGGGGGGCGAACACTGAAGCTTTCTTT.

This rearrangement joins TRBV6-6 to TRBJ2-7; 9 bases are a match to TRBD1. V was pared by 6 bases and J by 4 bases, with 7 bases of the junction left unmatched. The CDR3 loop spans 14 amino acids. The germline V gene encodes CDR1 MNHNY and CDR2 SVGAGI (reference sequence). Here the CDR3 DNA reads TGTGCCAGCAGGAAGGGACAGGGTACGTACGAGCAGTACTTC. It codes for CASRKGQGTYEQYF.

The V and J genes are TRBV6-5 and TRBJ2-6; D gene uncertain. The CDR3 is made up of 16 amino acids. Germline loops: CDR1 MNHEY, CDR2 SVGAGI. The ends were cut back, 2 bases at V and 0 bases at J, with 8 bases in the middle. The CDR3 DNA is TGTGCCAGCAGTTACGGGCAGGCCTCTGGGGCCAACGTCCTGACTTTC. Its translation is CASSYGQASGANVLTF.

The V call is TRBV6-5, the J call TRBJ1-1, with TRBD1 matching over 7 bases. Germline CDR1 reads MNHEY; CDR2 reads SVGAGI. This CDR3 is 13 amino acids long. V trimming: 6 bases; J trimming: 8 bases; junction bases outside the gene matches: 9. Written as DNA, the CDR3 is TGTGCCAGCAGACTGACAGGGAATTTCGAAGCTTTCTTT. It translates to CASRLTGNFEAFF.

The genes are TRBV7-3 and TRBJ2-2, with D perhaps TRBD1 or TRBD2 (5 bases each). The CDR3 loop spans 15 amino acids. CDR1 and CDR2 (germline): SGHTA, FQGTGA. Deletions cut 5 bases from V and 3 bases from J, with 13 bases between. The chain's CDR3 is CASSPRGTYTGELFF. The CDR3 DNA sequence: TGTGCCAGCAGCCCCCGAGGGACGTACACCGGGGAGCTGTTTTTT.

V gene TRBV6-6 combines with J gene TRBJ1-6; D is uncertain. Trimming removed 0 bases from V and 7 bases from J, with 4 bases in between. Germline CDR1 is MNHNY and CDR2 is SVGAGI (reference sequence). CDR3 length: 13 amino acids. The CDR3 bases are TGTGCCAGCAGTTACTCGTCGAATTCACCCCTCCACTTT. Translating gives CASSYSSNSPLHF.

This chain links TRBV2 with TRBJ2-3; 10 bases are shared with TRBD2. This CDR3 has 16 residues. Per germline, CDR1 SNHLY and CDR2 FYNNEI. Germline trimming cut 6 bases from V and 6 bases from J; bases unmatched to any gene: 12. The CDR3 spells CASRESAGGRWDTQYF. CDR3 bases: TGTGCCAGCAGGGAATCAGCGGGGGGGCGGTGGGATACGCAGTATTTT.

Details on this clone: Other DNA variants within this sample encode the same CDR3. The V call is TRBV18, the J call TRBJ1-5; 10 bases match TRBD1. The CDR3 contains 15 residues. With 6 bases clipped from V and 2 bases from J, the junction kept 4 bases outside the gene matches. CDR1 and CDR2 (germline): KGHSH, LQKENI. CDR3 sequence (DNA): TGTGCCAGCTCCCCGGACAGGGGGGGCAATCAGCCCCAGCATTTT. Its protein product is CASSPDRGGNQPQHF. The full variable domain, rest sourced from reference TRBV18 and TRBJ1-5, is NAGVMQNPRHLVRRRGQEARLRCSPMKGHSHVYWYRQLPEEGLKFMVYLQKENIIDESGMPKERFSAEFPKEGPSILRIQQVVRGDSAAYFCASSPDRGGNQPQHFGDGTRLSIL.

The gene calls are TRBV9 and TRBJ2-2; TRBD2 matches 10 bases. The CDR3 consists of 16 residues. The germline CDR1 and CDR2 sequences are SGDLS and YYNGEE. V lost 4 bases to trimming and J lost 1 base; unmatched junction nucleotides: 4. This CDR3 is CASSPRLAGNTGELFF. CDR3 sequence (DNA): TGTGCCAGCAGCCCTAGACTAGCGGGGAACACCGGGGAGCTGTTTTTT.

The chain recombines TRBV19 with TRBJ2-7, with TRBD1 matching over 8 bases. The V gene's germline CDR1 is LNHDA and CDR2 SQIVND (reference sequence). The CDR3 is 14 amino acids. V shed 6 bases and J 5 bases; nucleotides not matched to a gene: 9. CDR3 DNA sequence: TGTGCCAGTAGAAGGACAGGGTATCTGAACGAGCAGTACTTC. Its protein product is CASRRTGYLNEQYF.

The CDR3 region has the DNA TGCAGCGTTGAAGCCACAGGCTATGGCTACACCTTC. This sequence encodes CSVEATGYGYTF. V gene TRBV29-1 combines with J gene TRBJ1-2; TRBD1 is a possible D gene (5 bases). The CDR3 loop spans 12 amino acids. The germline V gene has CDR1 SQVTM and CDR2 ANQGSEA. V was pared by 1 base and J by 4 bases, with 7 bases between.

The chain uses TRBV11-3 and TRBJ2-3, with 10 bases aligning to TRBD2. V was pared by 2 bases and J by 4 bases, with 3 bases of the junction left unmatched. Germline V CDR1 and CDR2: SGHNT, YENEEA. This CDR3 region has 15 residues. In DNA, the CDR3 is TGTGCCAGCAGCTTAAGCGGGAGGGAACCAGATACGCAGTATTTT. Amino acids: CASSLSGREPDTQYF.

This chain links TRBV28 with TRBJ1-5, with D possibly TRBD1 on 6 matching bases. The CDR3 extends over 15 amino acids. The germline CDR1 and CDR2 sequences are MDHEN and SYDVKM. V lost 4 bases and J lost 6, with 16 bases in between. CDR3 bases: TGTGCCAGCAGTTCCCCAGGGGAGAGGGCTCAGCCCCAGCATTTT. The encoded protein is CASSSPGERAQPQHF.

The rearrangement links TRBV6-6 to TRBJ2-5; a possible D gene is TRBD1 (7 bases). V was clipped by 2 bases and J by 3 bases, with 13 bases between them. The germline V gene encodes CDR1 MNHNY and CDR2 SVGAGI (reference sequence). There are 15 residues in the CDR3. CDR3 region: CASSYQGGSKETQYF. The CDR3, as DNA: TGTGCCAGCAGTTACCAGGGGGGTAGCAAAGAGACCCAGTACTTC.

This clone was seen a handful of times. Other nucleotide sequences from this sample produce the same CDR3. The V gene is TRBV30, the J gene TRBJ1-3; 9 positions match TRBD1. Germline trimming cut 3 bases from V and 1 base from J; bases unmatched to any gene: 1. This CDR3 spans 14 amino acids. In germline, CDR1 is GTSNPN, CDR2 SVGIG (reference sequence). CDR3 amino acids: CAWRTGGSGNTIYF. The CDR3 DNA is TGTGCCTGGAGGACAGGGGGATCTGGAAACACCATATATTTT.

The chain joins TRBV5-1 to TRBJ1-2, with TRBD1 matching over 9 bases. V was pared by 1 base and J by 4 bases, with 5 bases of the junction left unmatched. Looked up from germline, CDR1 is SGHRS and CDR2 is YFSETQ. The CDR3 contains 15 residues. CDR3 in DNA: TGCGCCAGCAGCTTGACAGGGGGCGCGAGCTATGGCTACACCTTC. It specifies CASSLTGGASYGYTF.

The rearrangement links TRBV2 to TRBJ1-3, with D possibly TRBD1 on 5 matching bases. The CDR3 is 14 residues long. Germline CDR1 reads SNHLY; CDR2 reads FYNNEI. Trimming stripped 3 bases from V and 1 base from J, with 7 bases between. CDR3 bases: TGTGCCAGCAGTGATCGGGGGTCTGGAAACACCATATATTTT. Translating it yields CASSDRGSGNTIYF.

This clone was observed a single time. The V and J genes are TRBV11-2 and TRBJ2-3; TRBD2 aligns across 11 bases. The CDR3 runs to 15 residues. The germline gives CDR1 SGHAT, CDR2 FQNNGV. V shed 7 bases, J shed 1 base, and the junction held 4 bases outside the gene matches. The CDR3 bases are TGTGCCAGCACCGGGGGACTAGCGGGCACAGATACGCAGTATTTT. The encoded protein is CASTGGLAGTDTQYF.

The sample holds a few counts of this clone. The V gene is TRBV6-6, the J gene TRBJ1-6; tentatively, D is TRBD1 (6 bases). This CDR3 is built from 14 residues. The V end was cut by 6 bases, the J end by 8 bases, with 14 bases between. The germline V gene encodes CDR1 MNHNY and CDR2 SVGAGI (reference sequence). The CDR3 is CASRDQGYDSPLHF. CDR3 in DNA: TGTGCCAGCAGGGATCAGGGGTATGATTCACCCCTCCACTTT.

V usage is TRBV4-3 and J usage is TRBJ1-3; 11 bases map to TRBD1. Per the germline V gene, CDR1 is LGHNA and CDR2 is YSLEER. The length of the CDR3 is 15 residues. V shed 3 bases, J shed 8 bases, and the junction held 6 bases outside the gene matches. The CDR3 region is CASSHGQGASDTIYF. The CDR3 coding sequence is TGCGCCAGCAGCCACGGACAGGGGGCGTCGGACACCATATATTTT.

The chain couples TRBV25-1 to TRBJ1-2; TRBD1 might be the D (6 bases). Germline values: CDR1 MGHDK, CDR2 SYGVNS. V lost 1 base and J 5 bases, leaving 23 bases between the germline ends. The CDR3 runs to 18 residues. This CDR3 reads CASSESIEVWGRGYGYTF. The CDR3 region has the DNA TGTGCCAGCAGTGAATCTATCGAGGTATGGGGGCGAGGGTATGGCTACACCTTC.

In DNA form, the CDR3 reads TGTGCCAGCTCACCGATGGGCAACAATCAGCCCCAGCATTTT. Its translation: CASSPMGNNQPQHF. The chain has TRBV18 and TRBJ1-5; D is unclear. There are 14 residues in the CDR3. Germline assignment: CDR1 KGHSH and CDR2 LQKENI. V lost 3 bases and J 3 bases, leaving 9 bases between the germline ends.

The CDR3 nucleotides read TGTGCCAGTAGTAATCCGGGACAGGCGAAAGCTTTCTTT. Amino acid sequence: CASSNPGQAKAFF. This sequence joins TRBV19 and TRBJ1-1; 8 bases are shared with TRBD1. V dropped 4 bases and J dropped 9; count of bases not matched to a gene: 7. This CDR3 is built from 13 residues. Germline lookup yields CDR1 LNHDA and CDR2 SQIVND (reference sequence).

V and J are TRBV5-1 and TRBJ2-3; perhaps TRBD2 as D (5 bases). The germline V gene has CDR1 SGHRS and CDR2 YFSETQ. This CDR3 is built from 13 residues. V lost 4 bases and J 4 bases, leaving 10 bases between the germline ends. DNA of the CDR3: TGCGCCAGCAGCCAGGACTTATCAGATACGCAGTATTTT. As protein: CASSQDLSDTQYF.

The rearrangement links TRBV5-1 to TRBJ2-1; D is undetermined. The V gene's germline CDR1 is SGHRS and CDR2 YFSETQ. The CDR3 spans 12 residues. Trimming removed 0 bases from V and 6 bases from J, with 4 bases in between. The CDR3 is CASSLGSNEQFF. CDR3 in DNA: TGCGCCAGCAGCTTGGGCAGCAATGAGCAGTTCTTC.

The rearrangement joins TRBV5-1 to TRBJ1-1; weak D call: TRBD1 (5 bases). The CDR3 has 13 residues. The germline V and J ends were trimmed by 3 bases and 1 base, with 7 bases remaining between them. Germline values: CDR1 SGHRS, CDR2 YFSETQ. For the CDR3, the DNA is TGCGCCAGCAGCTATGACAGGAACACTGAAGCTTTCTTT. Amino acid sequence: CASSYDRNTEAFF.

The chain carries TRBV29-1 and TRBJ2-3, with a possible D match to TRBD2 (5 bases). Trimming removed 7 bases from V and 6 bases from J, with 11 bases in between. This CDR3 has 11 residues. Germline V gene lookup returns CDR1 SQVTM and CDR2 ANQGSEA. CDR3 loop: CSGTSSDTQYF. The CDR3 coding sequence is TGCAGCGGCACTAGTTCTGATACGCAGTATTTT.

The J gene is TRBJ2-5, the V gene TRBV19; 9 bases fit TRBD2. CDR1 is LNHDA, CDR2 SQIVND, per germline (reference sequence). V trimming: 2 bases; J trimming: 5 bases; junction bases outside the gene matches: 9. CDR3 size: 16 residues. The CDR3 nucleotides read TGTGCCAGTAGTATATCAGGCGGGGGGGGCCAGGAGACCCAGTACTTC. The encoded protein is CASSISGGGGQETQYF.

This clone was recorded once. The chain is built from TRBV5-1 and TRBJ2-3; 14 bases map to TRBD2. Germline CDR1 is SGHRS and CDR2 is YFSETQ. The CDR3 is made up of 16 amino acids. Losses at the gene ends were 8 bases for V and 3 bases for J; bases not matched to a gene: 8. CDR3 protein: CASKTSGGAETDTQYF. The CDR3 nucleotides are TGCGCCAGTAAGACTAGCGGGGGGGCTGAAACAGATACGCAGTATTTT. Variable domain in full (rest from reference TRBV5-1 and TRBJ2-3): KAGVTQTPRYLIKTRGQQVTLSCSPISGHRSVSWYQQTPGQGLQFLFEYFSETQRNKGNFPGRFSGRQFSNSRSEMNVSTLELGDSALYLCASKTSGGAETDTQYFGPGTRLTVL.

The chain is built from TRBV4-2 and TRBJ1-1; 8 nucleotides line up with TRBD1. From germline, CDR1 is LGHNA and CDR2 YNFKEQ. V shed 4 bases, J shed 1 base, and the junction held 11 bases outside the gene matches. The CDR3 sequence is 17 residues long. The CDR3 loop reads CASSRDRGSSGNTEAFF. In DNA form, the CDR3 reads TGTGCCAGCAGCCGCGACAGGGGATCGTCAGGGAACACTGAAGCTTTCTTT.